What follows are 20 T cell receptor beta chains derived from one specimen sequenced in a study of vaccination effects on CD4 cells after COVID-19. This table comes from immunoSEQ multiplex PCR, and its TCRdb copy is limited to in-frame clones, with some not included. The sample contains about 59,000 clones, roughly 78% of which appear only once. Viral peptide pool expansion of antigen-specific CD4+ T cells preceded sequencing in the ViraFEST assay. An approximately 10-day culture period preceded the isolation of CD4+ T cells. Two-dose BNT162b2 or mRNA-1273 vaccination was given to participants. No cognate antigen is known for these TCRs. The sample in question was CD4+ T cells from PBMCs cultured with HCoV-OC43 spike peptides, obtained after COVID-19 vaccination. Subset reported: HCoV-OC43 spike overlapping peptide pool stimulation. These receptors came from a human donor who received a COVID-19 vaccine.

The rearrangement uses TRBV9 and TRBJ2-2; 7 bases are a match to TRBD1. Germline assignment: CDR1 SGDLS and CDR2 YYNGEE. The CDR3 is made up of 12 amino acids. The V gene end was trimmed by 2 bases and the J gene end by 12 bases; junction bases not matched to a gene: 4. The DNA of the CDR3 is TGTGCCAGCAGCGTGAAACAGGGGAAGCTGTTTTTT. It codes for CASSVKQGKLFF.

This chain links TRBV6-5 with TRBJ2-3, with TRBD1 as a possible D gene (6 bases). The CDR3 loop spans 15 amino acids. The germline V and J ends were trimmed by 7 bases and 3 bases, with 17 bases remaining between them. The germline CDR1 and CDR2 sequences are MNHEY and SVGAGI. CDR3 in amino acids: CASTGRGMGTDTQYF. In DNA, the CDR3 is TGTGCCAGCACCGGAAGGGGGATGGGTACAGATACGCAGTATTTT.

The genes are TRBV19 and TRBJ1-2, with D possibly being TRBD1 (5 bases). Trimming removed 5 bases from V and 7 bases from J, with 17 bases in between. Germline V gives CDR1 LNHDA, CDR2 SQIVND (reference sequence). The CDR3 is 14 residues long. The CDR3 loop reads CASSSGEGLAGYTF. CDR3 DNA sequence: TGTGCCAGTAGTTCCGGGGAGGGGTTGGCTGGCTACACCTTC.

This chain links TRBV21-1 with TRBJ2-7; no check of the table's D call, TRBD1, against the DNA was made. TRBV21-1 is recorded as a pseudogene. The CDR3 has 16 residues. The CDR3: CASSLRGQGRNYEQYV. As DNA, the CDR3 is TGTGCCAGCAGCCTCAGGGGACAGGGGCGAAACTACGAGCAGTACGTC.

The rearrangement links TRBV2 to TRBJ2-1; no clear D. Germline V CDR1 and CDR2: SNHLY, FYNNEI. The ends were cut back, 6 bases at V and 9 bases at J, with 15 bases in the middle. This CDR3 is 13 amino acids long. The CDR3 bases are TGTGCCAGCAGGGGCACGGTCAGCAGTGAGCAGTTCTTC. It is translated as CASRGTVSSEQFF.

The J gene is TRBJ1-3, the V gene TRBV28; possibly TRBD1 for D (5 bases). The germline V and J ends were trimmed by 6 bases and 2 bases, with 29 bases remaining between them. Looked up from germline, CDR1 is MDHEN and CDR2 is SYDVKM. The CDR3 totals 20 residues. The CDR3, as DNA: TGTGCCAGCAGCAAACTTGGTAGGGAGATAGCTCGGGGGACTGGAAACACCATATATTTT. Its translation: CASSKLGREIARGTGNTIYF. The variable domain in full, completed from reference TRBV28 and TRBJ1-3, reads DVKVTQSSRYLVKRTGEKVFLECVQDMDHENMFWYRQDPGLGLRLIYFSYDVKMKEKGDIPEGYSVSREKKERFSLILESASTNQTSMYLCASSKLGREIARGTGNTIYFGEGSWLTVV.

V and J are TRBV10-2 and TRBJ1-6; TRBD1 might be the D (6 bases). The germline V and J ends were trimmed by 2 bases and 14 bases, with 13 bases remaining between them. The CDR3 spans 13 residues. Per the germline V gene, CDR1 is WSHSY and CDR2 is SAAADI. The CDR3 DNA sequence: TGCGCCAGCAGTGAGGAACAGGGTATTGCCCTCCACTTT. Protein sequence: CASSEEQGIALHF.

This chain joins TRBV5-5 and TRBJ2-5; no reliable D call. Germline V lookup: CDR1 SGHKS, CDR2 YYEKEE (reference sequence). The CDR3 is made up of 14 amino acids. V lost 4 bases to trimming and J lost 0 bases, with 10 bases between them. The CDR3 here is CASSPNWDQETQYF. The DNA for the CDR3 is TGTGCCAGCAGCCCTAATTGGGACCAAGAGACCCAGTACTTC.

Notes on this clone: One junction end does not reproduce the germline sequence, and a read error may be involved. The CDR3: CSARVRGGWVF. The CDR3 DNA reads as TGCAGTGCTAGAGTTAGAGGGGGGTGGGTCTTC. The V call is TRBV20-1, the J call TRBJ2-1; the D call may be TRBD1 or TRBD2 (6 bases each). Germline CDR1 is DFQATT and CDR2 is SNEGSKA (reference sequence). The CDR3 has 11 amino acids.

The rearrangement uses TRBV5-1 and TRBJ2-2; the D is unclear. The CDR3 has 15 amino acids. The germline V and J ends were trimmed by 6 bases and 1 base, with 13 bases remaining between them. Germline V CDR1 and CDR2: SGHRS, YFSETQ. CDR3 DNA sequence: TGCGCCAGCACTTCACAAACTGGGAACACCGGGGAGCTGTTTTTT. This gives the protein CASTSQTGNTGELFF.

The chain couples TRBV19 to TRBJ1-6; TRBD1 matches at 8 bases. The J segment lost 6 bases and the V segment lost 8 bases, leaving 3 bases of the junction unmatched. From germline, CDR1 is LNHDA and CDR2 SQIVND (reference sequence). This CDR3 contains 13 residues. In DNA form, the CDR3 reads TGTGCCAGTGCTGGACAGGGTAATTCACCCCTCCACTTT. It is translated as CASAGQGNSPLHF.

This rearrangement joins TRBV18 to TRBJ1-2; possibly TRBD1 for D (5 bases). CDR3 length: 15 amino acids. Germline CDR1 KGHSH, CDR2 LQKENI. Trimming removed 4 bases at V and 1 base at J, with 13 bases between. The CDR3 spells CASSRGSGGNYGYTF. The CDR3 DNA reads as TGTGCCAGCTCACGGGGGTCAGGCGGTAACTATGGCTACACCTTC.

With respect to this clone: Distinct nucleotide sequences in the sample also encode this CDR3. The chain recombines TRBV7-2 with TRBJ2-2; D unresolved. The germline V and J ends were trimmed by 3 bases and 8 bases, with 4 bases remaining between them. Germline V gene lookup returns CDR1 SGHTA and CDR2 FQGNSA. This CDR3 has 11 residues. The CDR3 here is CASSLRGELFF. CDR3 in DNA: TGTGCCAGCAGCTTGAGGGGGGAGCTGTTTTTT.

A few counts support this clone. The genes are TRBV6-6 and TRBJ2-2, with TRBD2 as a possible D gene (5 bases). V was cut by 5 bases and J by 8 bases, with 9 bases left in between. CDR3 size: 12 residues. Germline V lookup: CDR1 MNHNY, CDR2 SVGAGI (reference sequence). CDR3 loop: CASSRLQGELFF. The CDR3, as DNA: TGTGCCAGCAGTCGACTACAGGGGGAGCTGTTTTTT.

The chain links TRBV24-1 to TRBJ2-2; 7 nucleotides match TRBD1. Germline CDR1 KGHDR, CDR2 SFDVKD. CDR3 length: 19 residues. V shed 4 bases, J shed 3 bases, and the junction held 16 bases outside the gene matches. The CDR3 sequence is CATSDLDRASGEDTGELFF. In DNA form, the CDR3 reads TGTGCCACCAGTGACCTAGACAGGGCAAGTGGAGAAGACACCGGGGAGCTGTTTTTT.

The rearrangement uses TRBV18 and TRBJ2-3; possibly TRBD1 for D (6 bases). The V gene lost 2 bases and the J gene lost 0 bases, with 12 bases spanning the gap. This CDR3 is built from 16 residues. Germline V gives CDR1 KGHSH, CDR2 LQKENI. As DNA, the CDR3 is TGTGCCAGCTCACCAAGGGGGTTAACGAGCACAGATACGCAGTATTTT. This gives the protein CASSPRGLTSTDTQYF.

The CDR3 here is CASSEPGQGFHGYTF. The CDR3 DNA sequence: TGTGCCAGCAGTGAGCCGGGACAGGGATTCCATGGCTACACCTTC. The chain couples TRBV6-1 to TRBJ1-2, with 9 bases that match TRBD1. This CDR3 has 15 residues. V was clipped by 3 bases and J by 6 bases; unmatched bases: 8. Looked up from germline, CDR1 is MNHNS and CDR2 is SASEGT.

The J gene is TRBJ1-1, the V gene TRBV18; TRBD1 might be the D (5 bases). Germline V gene sequence: CDR1 KGHSH, CDR2 LQKENI. V was cut by 5 bases and J by 1 base, with 8 bases left in between. The CDR3 contains 13 residues. The CDR3 is CASSYDRNTEAFF. The CDR3 nucleotides read TGTGCCAGCTCATACGACAGGAACACTGAAGCTTTCTTT.

This sequence joins TRBV30 and TRBJ2-7, with unresolved D. Germline CDR1 reads GTSNPN; CDR2 reads SVGIG (reference sequence). V lost 0 bases to trimming and J lost 0 bases, with 9 bases between them. The CDR3 runs to 14 residues. The CDR3 loop reads CAWSVHTSSYEQYV. The CDR3, as DNA: TGTGCCTGGAGTGTACATACGAGCTCCTACGAGCAGTACGTC.

This clone appeared once. The chain links TRBV5-1 to TRBJ2-7; 14 nucleotides agree with TRBD2. V was pared by 4 bases and J by 6 bases, with 9 bases of the junction left unmatched. This CDR3 is built from 16 residues. Germline CDR1 is SGHRS and CDR2 is YFSETQ. The CDR3 region is CASSRLGLAGGSEQYV. Here the CDR3 DNA reads TGCGCCAGCAGCCGACTTGGACTAGCGGGGGGAAGCGAGCAGTACGTC.